These 24 T cell receptor beta chains were all obtained from the same sample, sequenced in a study of OX40 agonist ivuxolimab in advanced cancers. Here immunoSEQ multiplex PCR was the method, and the copy in TCRdb shows in-frame clones only, minus some. This table holds about 90,000 clones, about 90% found once. This specimen consisted of CD4+ or CD8+ T cells sorted from blood, obtained in a trial of the OX40 agonist ivuxolimab. The receptors come from an adult with an advanced solid tumor such as melanoma, head and neck, liver or kidney cancer.

V and J are TRBV6-5 and TRBJ1-1; D is unclear. Germline CDR1 is MNHEY and CDR2 is SVGAGI. V gave up 6 bases and J gave up 2 bases, with 16 bases separating them. The CDR3 covers 15 residues. The CDR3 is CASSLEGGLNTEAFF. The CDR3, as DNA: TGTGCCAGCAGCCTCGAGGGTGGATTAAACACTGAAGCTTTCTTT.

The rearrangement links TRBV4-2 to TRBJ1-2; tentative D call: TRBD1 (6 bases). The CDR3 sequence is 14 residues long. CDR1 and CDR2 (germline): LGHNA, YNFKEQ. V was pared by 0 bases and J by 6 bases, with 11 bases between. The CDR3 loop reads CASSQEGGPDGYTF. The CDR3 region has the DNA TGTGCCAGCAGCCAAGAAGGGGGGCCGGATGGCTACACCTTC.

The CDR3 here is CASSVVAGRVETQYF. The CDR3 DNA is TGTGCCAGCAGTGTAGTAGCGGGAAGGGTAGAGACCCAGTACTTC. The rearrangement links TRBV2 to TRBJ2-5, with TRBD2 matching 8 bases. The germline V gene has CDR1 SNHLY and CDR2 FYNNEI. CDR3 length: 15 amino acids. V shed 4 bases and J 4 bases; nucleotides not matched to a gene: 8.

The CDR3 sequence is CATSWLASYNEQFF. For the CDR3, the DNA is TGCGCCACCTCGTGGCTAGCCTCCTACAATGAGCAGTTCTTC. V and J are TRBV10-2 and TRBJ2-1, with D tentatively TRBD2 (5 bases). Trimming took off 10 bases at V and 0 bases at J, with 13 bases between the two ends. This CDR3 has 14 amino acids. Germline lookup yields CDR1 WSHSY and CDR2 SAAADI.

The V and J genes are TRBV7-2 and TRBJ2-1; 13 bases match TRBD2. The V and J ends lost 5 bases and 8 bases, in that order; junction bases with no gene match: 9. Germline CDR1 and CDR2: SGHTA and FQGNSA. The CDR3 spans 16 residues. In nucleotides, the CDR3 is TGTGCCAGCAGCCACCTGGGACTAGCGGGACGGGATGAGCAGTTCTTC. Its protein is CASSHLGLAGRDEQFF.

The chain couples TRBV7-9 to TRBJ1-3; 7 bases are a match to TRBD1. This CDR3 has 16 residues. J lost 4 bases, V lost 5 bases, and 11 bases had no gene match. Germline CDR1 is SEHNR and CDR2 is FQNEAQ (reference sequence). CDR3: CASSTIEGARGNTIYF. The CDR3 DNA reads TGTGCCAGCAGCACTATAGAGGGGGCACGCGGAAACACCATATATTTT.

This chain connects TRBV28 to TRBJ2-7; a weak D match, TRBD2 (5 bases). Germline V gives CDR1 MDHEN, CDR2 SYDVKM. CDR3 length equals 14 residues. Trimming removed 2 bases at V and 6 bases at J, with 14 bases between. The CDR3 spells CASSLGVRASEQYF. The CDR3 DNA is TGTGCCAGCAGTTTAGGGGTGAGGGCCTCCGAGCAGTACTTC. The variable domain in full, with the rest retrieved from reference TRBV28 and TRBJ2-7, is DVKVTQSSRYLVKRTGEKVFLECVQDMDHENMFWYRQDPGLGLRLIYFSYDVKMKEKGDIPEGYSVSREKKERFSLILESASTNQTSMYLCASSLGVRASEQYFGPGTRLTVT.

The gene calls are TRBV2 and TRBJ1-4; TRBD1 matches 9 bases. Per the germline V gene, CDR1 is SNHLY and CDR2 is FYNNEI. This CDR3 region has 14 residues. Losses at the gene ends were 6 bases for V and 4 bases for J; bases not matched to a gene: 3. The CDR3 reads CASSGTGSNEKLFF. CDR3 coding DNA: TGTGCCAGCAGCGGGACAGGGAGTAATGAAAAACTGTTTTTT.

V gene TRBV9 combines with J gene TRBJ2-1, with 12 bases identical to TRBD2. The CDR3 covers 16 residues. J gave up 10 bases and V 4 bases, and 12 bases lay outside the gene matches. Per germline, CDR1 SGDLS and CDR2 YYNGEE. Here the CDR3 DNA reads TGTGCCAGCAGCCCGCGACTAGCGGGAGTCCTAGGGGAGCAGTTCTTC. Translation gives CASSPRLAGVLGEQFF. The full variable domain, its missing parts supplied by reference TRBV9 and TRBJ2-1, is DSGVTQTPKHLITATGQRVTLRCSPRSGDLSVYWYQQSLDQGLQFLIQYYNGEERAKGNILERFSAQQFPDLHSELNLSSLELGDSALYFCASSPRLAGVLGEQFFGPGTRLTVL.

The J gene is TRBJ2-5, the V gene TRBV5-1; TRBD1 might be the D (6 bases). Trimming removed 4 bases at V and 3 bases at J, with 13 bases between. This CDR3 is built from 14 residues. Germline lookup yields CDR1 SGHRS and CDR2 YFSETQ. The chain's CDR3 is CASSLQGAKETQYF. The CDR3 DNA is TGCGCCAGCAGCCTACAGGGTGCCAAAGAGACCCAGTACTTC.

This clone came up once. The CDR3 here is CASSGRGSRMDTQYF. CDR3 coding DNA: TGTGCCAGCAGTGGCCGGGGCTCGAGGATGGATACGCAGTATTTT. The genes are TRBV27 and TRBJ2-3, with D tentatively TRBD1 or TRBD2 (5 bases each). The V end was cut by 5 bases, the J end by 6 bases, with 18 bases between. Germline CDR1 MNHEY, CDR2 SMNVEV (reference sequence). This CDR3 has 15 amino acids.

The chain joins TRBV28 to TRBJ2-7, with 9 bases fitting TRBD2. The germline V gene encodes CDR1 MDHEN and CDR2 SYDVKM. The J segment lost 1 base and the V segment lost 5 bases, leaving 9 bases of the junction unmatched. The CDR3 has 16 residues. CDR3 sequence: CASSPGGAGGSYEQYF. The CDR3, as DNA: TGTGCCAGCAGTCCGGGTGGGGCGGGAGGGTCCTACGAGCAGTACTTC.

The J gene is TRBJ2-1, the V gene TRBV11-2, with 8 bases matching TRBD2. The ends lost 3 bases at V and 9 bases at J; junction bases unmatched: 10. This CDR3 has 15 amino acids. Germline assignment: CDR1 SGHAT and CDR2 FQNNGV. Here the CDR3 DNA reads TGTGCCAGCAGCTTCGGGTCTAGCGGGTACCTTGAGCAGTTCTTC. Protein product: CASSFGSSGYLEQFF.

The chain joins TRBV5-4 to TRBJ1-4, with unresolved D. This CDR3 is built from 15 residues. The V gene lost 0 bases and the J gene lost 3 bases, with 9 bases spanning the gap. CDR1 SGHNT and CDR2 YYREEE come from the germline V gene (reference sequence). The CDR3 DNA sequence: TGTGCCAGCAGCTTGGCCGTGGGAGCTAATGAAAAACTGTTTTTT. Protein sequence: CASSLAVGANEKLFF.

This sequence joins TRBV19 and TRBJ1-5; either TRBD1 or TRBD2 may supply D (7 bases each). The J call may not be correct, given that the DNA end is closer to TRBJ2-3. CDR3 length: 16 residues. CDR1 is LNHDA, CDR2 SQIVND, per germline (reference sequence). This CDR3 is CASRNQGGTYNQPQYF. DNA for the CDR3: TGTGCCAGTAGAAACCAGGGGGGGACCTACAATCAGCCCCAGTATTTT.

This sequence joins TRBV7-9 and TRBJ1-1, with D perhaps matching TRBD1 (5 bases). CDR1 and CDR2 (germline): SEHNR, FQNEAQ (reference sequence). V was clipped by 8 bases and J by 1 base, with 8 bases between them. This CDR3 region has 12 residues. DNA for the CDR3: TGTGCCAGCGACAGTAAGAACACTGAAGCTTTCTTT. This gives the protein CASDSKNTEAFF.

This clone was observed a handful of times. The chain combines TRBV19 with TRBJ1-1, with D possibly matching TRBD1 (6 bases). This CDR3 has 16 amino acids. Deletions cut 6 bases from V and 3 bases from J, with 20 bases between. From germline, CDR1 is LNHDA and CDR2 SQIVND (reference sequence). CDR3 in DNA: TGTGCCAGTAGCCGGGCTTCACAGGGTGTTGACACTGAAGCTTTCTTT. Protein: CASSRASQGVDTEAFF.

The chain links TRBV6-1 to TRBJ2-7; the match to TRBD1 covers 7 bases. The germline V gene encodes CDR1 MNHNS and CDR2 SASEGT. The CDR3 length is 14 residues. Trimming cost V 4 bases and J 2 bases; bases outside gene matches: 5. The CDR3 sequence is CASSGWDSTYEQYF. The CDR3 DNA reads TGTGCCAGCAGTGGATGGGACAGTACCTACGAGCAGTACTTC.

The chain employs TRBV20-1 and TRBJ1-1; D is uncertain. Germline CDR1 DFQATT, CDR2 SNEGSKA (reference sequence). The germline V and J ends were trimmed by 6 bases and 8 bases, with 10 bases remaining between them. This CDR3 is 10 amino acids long. CDR3 nucleotides: TGCAGTGCGTACAAGGAGGAAGCTTTCTTT. Translating it yields CSAYKEEAFF.

The chain links TRBV19 to TRBJ2-7, with D perhaps assigned TRBD1 or TRBD2 (5 bases each). The CDR3 has 14 residues. Trimming took off 3 bases at V and 2 bases at J, with 11 bases between the two ends. From germline, CDR1 is LNHDA and CDR2 SQIVND (reference sequence). CDR3 amino acids: CASSIRDRTYEQYF. The CDR3 DNA follows: TGTGCCAGTAGTATTAGGGACCGCACCTACGAGCAGTACTTC.

The genes are TRBV12-5 and TRBJ2-7; D is possibly TRBD1 or TRBD2 (6 bases each). V gave up 5 bases and J gave up 3 bases, with 17 bases separating them. Germline-derived CDR1 and CDR2 are LGHNT and FRNRAP. The CDR3 contains 15 residues. The CDR3 here is CASGPGGTSDYEQYF. The CDR3 nucleotides read TGTGCTAGTGGTCCGGGCGGGACATCAGACTACGAGCAGTACTTC.

The chain has TRBV5-1 and TRBJ2-1; D is undetermined. This CDR3 spans 15 amino acids. The germline V gene has CDR1 SGHRS and CDR2 YFSETQ. V was cut by 5 bases and J by 0 bases, with 12 bases left in between. The CDR3 DNA reads as TGCGCCAGCAGTCGCGACTCGAGCTCCTACAATGAGCAGTTCTTC. Its protein product is CASSRDSSSYNEQFF.

The table lists this clone with a count of one. V is TRBV27 and J is TRBJ2-1; D not resolved. The CDR3 has 17 amino acids. Germline V gives CDR1 MNHEY, CDR2 SMNVEV (reference sequence). V dropped 4 bases and J dropped 0 bases, with 16 bases sitting between them. CDR3: CASSWMHGDGSYNEQFF. In DNA form, the CDR3 reads TGTGCCAGCAGTTGGATGCATGGGGATGGCTCCTACAATGAGCAGTTCTTC.

A remark on this clone: Other DNA sequences in the same sample also yield this CDR3. This chain connects TRBV5-1 to TRBJ2-1; no reliable D call. CDR1 and CDR2 from the germline V gene are SGHRS and YFSETQ. Between the trimmed V and J ends, which lost 0 bases and 0 bases, there was a span of 4 bases. The CDR3 spans 14 residues. CDR3 nucleotide sequence: TGCGCCAGCAGCTTGGACAGCTCCTACAATGAGCAGTTCTTC. Protein product: CASSLDSSYNEQFF.